At least ten counts were recorded for the clone carrying this T cell receptor (beta chain). Its specificity is unknown. The data originate from a study of T cells in Graves' hyperthyroidism and ophthalmopathy. Study-wide results and limits: Ophthalmopathy was model-predicted a median roughly six months pre-onset.

Trimming cost V 0 bases and J 1 base, with 7 bases left between them. The CDR3 spans 15 residues. The germline V gene encodes CDR1 MNHNY and CDR2 SVGAGI (reference sequence). From RNA transcripts, TCR beta CDR3 regions were amplified. The study used the HTBI primer set for a first-round RT-PCR of the TCR CDR3. TCRdb fed the multiplex PCR reads into MiXCR, producing one record per CDR3 protein. This sample has roughly 750,000 distinct CDR3 sequences; less than 20% occur once, and the top ten carry around 7.7%. This rearrangement joins TRBV6-6 to TRBJ2-4; no firm D call. This TCR derives from a man younger than 35 with Graves' hyperthyroidism. Sequencing input: blood. CDR3 bases: TGTGCCAGCAGTTACTCGAGGACGGCCAAAAACATTCAGTACTTC. This gives the protein CASSYSRTAKNIQYF.